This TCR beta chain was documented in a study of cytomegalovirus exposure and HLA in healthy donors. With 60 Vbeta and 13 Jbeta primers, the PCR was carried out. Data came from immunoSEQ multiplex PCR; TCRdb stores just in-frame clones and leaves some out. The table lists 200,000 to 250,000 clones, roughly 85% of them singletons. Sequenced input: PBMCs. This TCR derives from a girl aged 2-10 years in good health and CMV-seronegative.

This chain's CDR3 is CASSRGREGDEQYF. Written as DNA, the CDR3 is TGTGCCAGCAGCCGCGGCAGGGAAGGCGACGAGCAGTACTTC. The rearrangement joins TRBV7-9 to TRBJ2-7, with D tentatively TRBD1 (5 bases). The CDR3 runs to 14 residues. Trimming pared 5 bases from V and 5 bases from J, leaving 16 bases between. In germline, CDR1 is SEHNR, CDR2 FQNEAQ (reference sequence).